The 21 T cell receptor beta chains listed next were all sequenced from one sample in a study of Ad26.COV2.S vaccination and SARS-CoV-2 variants (dated by TCRdb to 2020 to 2023). According to the study, the label for this sample's treatment or condition signals: around 19 received Ad26.COV2.S at low or high dose, single or two shots; a few received placebo; per-sample allocation not given. For vaccine and placebo recipients, repertoires were sequenced using samples collected on day 63 after the first injection. Libraries were prepared through the immunoSEQ multiplex PCR assay. TCRdb provides this immuneACCESS table in a form limited to in-frame rearrangements. Some clones are lacking; in checked studies, under half of them reflect an unresolved V gene, and why the rest are absent is not known. The sample has over 400,000 clones on record, about 88% of them singletons. The top ten clones comprise around 2.6% of the sample.

Here the sequenced sample was peripheral blood, taken in a trial of Ad26.COV2.S vaccine versus placebo. The receptors stem from a person between 18 and 60 years old who received the Ad26.COV2.S COVID-19 vaccine or a placebo.

Only one count was recorded for this clone. Other DNA sequences from this sample encode an identical CDR3 as well. The chain is built from TRBV5-4 and TRBJ2-7; TRBD1 matches at 9 bases. The length of the CDR3 is 15 residues. The V and J ends lost 0 bases and 1 base, in that order; junction bases with no gene match: 2. Germline V CDR1 and CDR2: SGHNT, YYREEE (reference sequence). Here the CDR3 DNA reads TGTGCCAGCAGCTTGGGGACAGGGGTGTCCTACGAGCAGTACTTC. Its protein is CASSLGTGVSYEQYF. Drawing the rest from reference TRBV5-4 and TRBJ2-7, the complete variable domain is ETGVTQSPTHLIKTRGQQVTLRCSSQSGHNTVSWYQQALGQGPQFIFQYYREEENGRGNFPPRFSGLQFPNYSSELNVNALELDDSALYLCASSLGTGVSYEQYFGPGTRLTVT.

This clone was seen only a few times. The chain combines TRBV18 with TRBJ2-7; D uncertain. CDR1 and CDR2 (germline): KGHSH, LQKENI. Between the trimmed V and J ends, which lost 5 bases and 0 bases, there was a span of 2 bases. The CDR3 is made up of 11 amino acids. The CDR3 DNA sequence: TGTGCCAGCTCAAGCTCCTACGAGCAGTACGTC. As protein: CASSSSYEQYV.

J is TRBJ1-3 and V is TRBV19; TRBD1 is a possible D gene (5 bases). Germline lookup yields CDR1 LNHDA and CDR2 SQIVND (reference sequence). Trimming removed 10 bases from V and 1 base from J, with 14 bases in between. The CDR3 is 14 amino acids. CDR3 sequence (DNA): TGTGCCACCCGACGGGGGTCTTCTGGAAACACCATATATTTT. This gives the protein CATRRGSSGNTIYF.

CDR3 amino acids: CASSLWGQGAYEQYF. For the CDR3, the DNA is TGTGCCAGCAGTTTATGGGGACAGGGGGCATACGAGCAGTACTTC. V is TRBV28 and J is TRBJ2-7, with 12 nucleotides matching TRBD1. V lost 0 bases, J lost 4 bases, and 1 base stayed unmatched. Germline lookup yields CDR1 MDHEN and CDR2 SYDVKM. This CDR3 comprises 15 residues.

V gene TRBV7-3 combines with J gene TRBJ1-5, with D perhaps matching TRBD1 (5 bases). CDR1 and CDR2 (germline): SGHTA, FQGTGA. This CDR3 is built from 13 residues. V was shortened by 1 base and J by 8 bases, with 9 bases between the two germline ends. CDR3 in DNA: TGTGCCAGCAGCTTAAGTTTAGGGGAGCCCCAGCATTTT. Its translation: CASSLSLGEPQHF.

The chain carries TRBV27 and TRBJ2-6, with a weak D call TRBD1 (5 bases). Trimming took 2 bases from V and 0 from J, leaving 17 bases between them. Germline CDR1 reads MNHEY; CDR2 reads SMNVEV (reference sequence). The CDR3 is 19 amino acids. Here the CDR3 DNA reads TGTGCCAGCAGTTTAGGGAAGGGGTGGCGGTTCTCTGGGGCCAACGTCCTGACTTTC. Translation: CASSLGKGWRFSGANVLTF.

DNA of the CDR3: TGTGCCAGCAGTTATCACAGGAGTTCACCCCTCCACTTT. This translates into CASSYHRSSPLHF. V is TRBV6-2 or TRBV6-3 and J is TRBJ1-6, with a possible D match to TRBD1 (5 bases). The CDR3 has 13 residues. Trimming took off 3 bases at V and 9 bases at J, with 9 bases between the two ends. Per the germline V gene, CDR1 is MNHEY and CDR2 is SVGEGT.

The V and J genes are TRBV7-3 and TRBJ2-2; TRBD1 matches 7 bases. This CDR3 comprises 14 residues. The J segment lost 5 bases and the V segment lost 3 bases, leaving 3 bases of the junction unmatched. Germline V gives CDR1 SGHTA, CDR2 FQGTGA. CDR3 DNA sequence: TGTGCCAGCAGCTTCTCACAGGGGACCGGGGAGCTGTTTTTT. This gives the protein CASSFSQGTGELFF.

The V and J genes are TRBV7-6 and TRBJ2-5, with D possibly TRBD1 on 7 matching bases. This CDR3 has 17 amino acids. V lost 1 base and J 0 bases, leaving 15 bases between the germline ends. Per the germline V gene, CDR1 is SGHVS and CDR2 is FNYEAQ. The CDR3 loop is CASSLGLAGGYQETQYF. The CDR3, as DNA: TGTGCCAGCAGCTTAGGATTGGCAGGGGGGTACCAAGAGACCCAGTACTTC.

The rearrangement uses TRBV28 and TRBJ1-5; perhaps TRBD1 as D (5 bases). In germline, CDR1 is MDHEN, CDR2 SYDVKM. The CDR3 is made up of 11 amino acids. Trimming removed 11 bases from V and 4 bases from J, with 9 bases in between. In DNA form, the CDR3 reads TGTGCCGGGGGGGGGAATCAGCCCCAGCATTTT. This codes for CAGGGNQPQHF.

Comment on this clone: This CDR3 is also generated by other DNA sequences in the sample. V and J are TRBV18 and TRBJ2-1; 8 nucleotides match TRBD2. Germline CDR1 is KGHSH and CDR2 is LQKENI. After removal of 3 bases from V and 0 bases from J, the junction contained 4 bases not matched to a gene. This CDR3 has 16 residues. This CDR3 is CASSPVAGSSYNEQFF. The CDR3 nucleotides read TGTGCCAGCTCACCGGTAGCGGGAAGCTCCTACAATGAGCAGTTCTTC. The full variable domain, rest sourced from reference TRBV18 and TRBJ2-1, is NAGVMQNPRHLVRRRGQEARLRCSPMKGHSHVYWYRQLPEEGLKFMVYLQKENIIDESGMPKERFSAEFPKEGPSILRIQQVVRGDSAAYFCASSPVAGSSYNEQFFGPGTRLTVL.

As for this clone: It is unclear where the CDR3 begins or ends on the DNA, so no DNA is shown, and the CDR3 is as TCRdb lists it. V and J are TRBV1 and TRBJ2-1; whether TRBD2, the table's D call, matches the DNA was not checked. TRBV1 represents a pseudogene. The CDR3 has 17 amino acids, counting both end residues. This chain's CDR3 is CTSEAIPPFGVGNEQFF.

The V gene is TRBV4-2, the J gene TRBJ2-7; TRBD2 matches 10 bases. The CDR3 has 15 residues. The V and J ends lost 6 bases and 0 bases, in that order; junction bases with no gene match: 5. Germline V CDR1 and CDR2: LGHNA, YNFKEQ. The chain's CDR3 is CASSLAGASSYEQYF. CDR3 nucleotide sequence: TGTGCCAGCAGTCTAGCGGGGGCTAGCTCCTACGAGCAGTACTTC.

The CDR3: CASSLSGPFGVSGTEAFF. The CDR3 coding sequence is TGTGCCAGCAGCTTATCGGGCCCTTTTGGGGTATCTGGCACTGAAGCTTTCTTT. The chain carries TRBV7-3 and TRBJ1-1; D is unresolved. The CDR3 has 18 amino acids. V lost 2 bases and J lost 4, with 23 bases in between. Germline V lookup: CDR1 SGHTA, CDR2 FQGTGA. The full variable domain, rest sourced from reference TRBV7-3 and TRBJ1-1, is GAGVSQTPSNKVTEKGKYVELRCDPISGHTALYWYRQSLGQGPEFLIYFQGTGAADDSGLPNDRFFAVRPEGSVSTLKIQRTERGDSAVYLCASSLSGPFGVSGTEAFFGQGTRLTVV.

The chain uses TRBV19 and TRBJ2-1, with TRBD2 matching 15 bases. The CDR3 spans 18 residues. Germline CDR1 is LNHDA and CDR2 is SQIVND (reference sequence). The ends lost 5 bases at V and 10 bases at J; junction bases unmatched: 15. The CDR3 coding sequence is TGTGCCAGTAGTCTTCCTTTCTTCGGACTAGCGGGAGGGGGCGAGCAGTTCTTC. This codes for CASSLPFFGLAGGGEQFF.

The V and J genes are TRBV28 and TRBJ1-1; TRBD1 matches 8 bases. J gave up 1 base and V 8 bases, and 12 bases lay outside the gene matches. The CDR3 has 16 amino acids. CDR1 and CDR2 from the germline V gene are MDHEN and SYDVKM. This CDR3 reads CASYTAPGQGNTEAFF. The CDR3 DNA follows: TGTGCCAGCTACACAGCTCCCGGACAGGGGAACACTGAAGCTTTCTTT.

The gene calls are TRBV7-2 and TRBJ2-2; TRBD2 might be the D (5 bases). The CDR3 has 15 residues. The germline CDR1 and CDR2 sequences are SGHTA and FQGNSA. Trimming left V 6 bases short and J 0 bases short, with 11 bases between. CDR3 DNA: TGTGCCAGCAGGGTAGGAGGATCGAACACCGGGGAGCTGTTTTTT. Amino acid sequence: CASRVGGSNTGELFF.

This clone has a handful of counts. Written as DNA, the CDR3 is TGTGCCAGCAAGGTTTGGGGAGCCCCCTACAATGAGCAGTTCTTC. This sequence encodes CASKVWGAPYNEQFF. The chain recombines TRBV7-9 with TRBJ2-1; D may be TRBD2 (5 bases). The CDR3 length is 15 residues. Germline lookup yields CDR1 SEHNR and CDR2 FQNEAQ (reference sequence). V dropped 7 bases and J dropped 2 bases, with 15 bases sitting between them.

In its sample, this clone was seen once. V is TRBV6-5 and J is TRBJ2-5, with D tentatively TRBD1 or TRBD2 (5 bases each). CDR1 is MNHEY and CDR2 is SVGAGI in the germline V gene. This CDR3 is 13 amino acids long. V was trimmed by 5 bases and J by 3 bases, leaving 10 bases between them. The CDR3 nucleotides read TGTGCCAGCAGTCACCGGGACGAAGAGACCCAGTACTTC. Its protein product is CASSHRDEETQYF.

The sample holds many counts of this clone. The CDR3 DNA is TGCGCCAGCAGCCGATTTTCAGGGGGGAACACTGAAGCTTTCTTT. The encoded protein is CASSRFSGGNTEAFF. This sequence joins TRBV4-1 and TRBJ1-1; 7 bases agree with TRBD1. Germline V gene lookup returns CDR1 MGHRA and CDR2 YSYEKL. This CDR3 is built from 15 residues. After removal of 4 bases from V and 1 base from J, the junction contained 6 bases not matched to a gene.

V and J are TRBV18 and TRBJ2-1; perhaps D is TRBD1 or TRBD2 (6 bases each). Germline assignment: CDR1 KGHSH and CDR2 LQKENI. The CDR3 is 15 amino acids. V gave up 2 bases and J gave up 7 bases, with 15 bases separating them. DNA of the CDR3: TGTGCCAGCTCACCAATGAGGGGGGCTTCTAATGAGCAGTTCTTC. Residues: CASSPMRGASNEQFF.